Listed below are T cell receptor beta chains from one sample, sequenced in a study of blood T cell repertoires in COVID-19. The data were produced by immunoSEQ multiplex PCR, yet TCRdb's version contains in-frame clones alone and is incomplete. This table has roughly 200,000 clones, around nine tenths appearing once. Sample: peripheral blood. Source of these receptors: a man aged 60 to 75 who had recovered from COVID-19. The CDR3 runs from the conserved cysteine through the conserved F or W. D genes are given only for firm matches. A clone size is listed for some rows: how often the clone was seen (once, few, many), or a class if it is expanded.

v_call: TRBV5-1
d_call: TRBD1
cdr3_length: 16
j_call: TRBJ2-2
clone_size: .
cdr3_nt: TGCGCCAGCAGCCCACAGGGACAGGGGGACCCCGGGGAGCTGTTTTTT
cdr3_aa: CASSPQGQGDPGELFF

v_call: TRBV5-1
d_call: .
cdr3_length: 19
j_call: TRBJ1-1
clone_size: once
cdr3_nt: TGCGCCAGCAGCTTGGGCGCCCTTTCGCGTCGACAGTTAACAACTGAAGCTTTCTTT
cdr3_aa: CASSLGALSRRQLTTEAFF

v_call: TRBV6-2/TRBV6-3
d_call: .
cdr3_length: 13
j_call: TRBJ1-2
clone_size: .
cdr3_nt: TGTGCCAGCAGTTACGGTGCGAACTATGGCTACACCTTC
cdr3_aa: CASSYGANYGYTF

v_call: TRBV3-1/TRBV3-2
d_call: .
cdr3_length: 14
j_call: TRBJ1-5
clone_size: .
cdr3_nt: TGTGCCAGCAGCCCTGGAGGGGGCAATCAGCCCCAGCATTTT
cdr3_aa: CASSPGGGNQPQHF

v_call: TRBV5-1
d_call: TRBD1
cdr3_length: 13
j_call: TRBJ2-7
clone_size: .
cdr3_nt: TGCGCCAGCAGCTTGGGGGGGACAGCCCCGTCGTACTTC
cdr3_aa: CASSLGGTAPSYF

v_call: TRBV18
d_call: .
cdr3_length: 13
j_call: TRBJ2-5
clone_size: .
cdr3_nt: TGTGCCAGCTCACCCCCAGGTTCAGAGACCCAGTACTTC
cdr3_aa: CASSPPGSETQYF

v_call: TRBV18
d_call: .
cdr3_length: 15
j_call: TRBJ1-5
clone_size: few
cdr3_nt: TGTGCCAGCTCACCCCCAGGGGATAGCAATCAGCCCCAGCATTTT
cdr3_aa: CASSPPGDSNQPQHF

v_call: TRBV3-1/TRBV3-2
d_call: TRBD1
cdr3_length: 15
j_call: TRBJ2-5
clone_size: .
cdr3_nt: TGTGCCAGCAGCCCTACCGGGACAGGGGAAGAGACCCAGTACTTC
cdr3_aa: CASSPTGTGEETQYF

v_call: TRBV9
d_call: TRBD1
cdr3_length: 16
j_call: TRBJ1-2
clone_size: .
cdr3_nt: TGTGCCAGCAGCCCAGAAACAGGGGGCGTCAGGTATGGCTACACCTTC
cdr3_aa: CASSPETGGVRYGYTF

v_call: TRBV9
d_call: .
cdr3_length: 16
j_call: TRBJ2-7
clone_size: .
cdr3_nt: TGTGCCAGCAGCGTAGAAAGGGCGGGTATTTTCGGGGAGCAGTACTTC
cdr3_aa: CASSVERAGIFGEQYF

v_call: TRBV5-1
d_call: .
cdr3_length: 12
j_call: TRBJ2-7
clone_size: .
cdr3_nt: TGCGCCAGCAGCTTGAGGCCCGAGGAGCGGTACTTC
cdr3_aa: CASSLRPEERYF

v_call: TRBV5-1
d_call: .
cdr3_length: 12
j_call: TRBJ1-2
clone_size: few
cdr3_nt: TGCGCCAGCAGCATCGACAGCTATGGCTACACCTTC
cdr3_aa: CASSIDSYGYTF

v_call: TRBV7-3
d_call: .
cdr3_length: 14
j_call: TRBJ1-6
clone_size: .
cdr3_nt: TGTGCCAGCAGCTTTCGAGGGAGCGGAGGGACCCTCCACTTT
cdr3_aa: CASSFRGSGGTLHF

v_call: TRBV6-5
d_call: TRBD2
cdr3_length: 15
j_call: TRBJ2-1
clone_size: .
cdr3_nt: TGTGCCAGCTTGTCCCAACTAGCGGGGGGCCGGGAGCAGTTCTTC
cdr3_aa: CASLSQLAGGREQFF

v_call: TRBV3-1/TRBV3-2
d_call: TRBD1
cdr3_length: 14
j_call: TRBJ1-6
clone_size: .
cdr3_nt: TGTGCCAGCAGCCAAACAGGGGGCAAGGCACCCCTCCACTTT
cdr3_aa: CASSQTGGKAPLHF

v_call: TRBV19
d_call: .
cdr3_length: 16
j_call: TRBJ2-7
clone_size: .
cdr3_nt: TGTGCCAGTAAGGGGACTTTTCTGTCTGGGAGCTACGAGCAGTACTTC
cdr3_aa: CASKGTFLSGSYEQYF

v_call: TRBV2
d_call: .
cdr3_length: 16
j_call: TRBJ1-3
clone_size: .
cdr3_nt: TGTGCCAGCAGTCCCGACAGGTCGAACTCTGGAAACACCATATATTTT
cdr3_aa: CASSPDRSNSGNTIYF

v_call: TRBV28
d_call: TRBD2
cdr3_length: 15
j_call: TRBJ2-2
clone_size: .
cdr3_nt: TGTGCCAGCAGTTCCCGGGGGGGAGGCCTCCCAGAGCTGTTTTTT
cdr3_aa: CASSSRGGGLPELFF

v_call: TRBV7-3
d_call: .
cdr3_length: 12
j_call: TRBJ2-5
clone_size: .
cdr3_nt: TGTGCCAGCAGCTCTTACGGGAGAGCCCAGTACTTC
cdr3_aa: CASSSYGRAQYF

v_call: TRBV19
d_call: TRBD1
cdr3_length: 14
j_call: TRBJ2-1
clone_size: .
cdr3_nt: TGTGCCAGTACACACAGGGGTCCCTACAATGAGCAGTTCTTC
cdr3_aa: CASTHRGPYNEQFF

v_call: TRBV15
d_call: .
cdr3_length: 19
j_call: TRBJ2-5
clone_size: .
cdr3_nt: TGTGCCACCAGCAGGGGGGCCCCCCGGGACCTATCACGGCGGGAGACCCAGTACTTC
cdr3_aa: CATSRGAPRDLSRRETQYF

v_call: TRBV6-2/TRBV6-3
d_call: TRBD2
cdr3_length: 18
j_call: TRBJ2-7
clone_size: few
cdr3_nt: TGTGCCAGCAGTTACACCGGGACTAGCGGGAGTCCTACCTACGAGCAGTACTTC
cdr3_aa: CASSYTGTSGSPTYEQYF

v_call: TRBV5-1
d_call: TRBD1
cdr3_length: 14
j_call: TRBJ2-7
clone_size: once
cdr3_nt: TGCGCCAGCAACCCAGGACAGGGCGTATACGAGCAGTACTTC
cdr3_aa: CASNPGQGVYEQYF

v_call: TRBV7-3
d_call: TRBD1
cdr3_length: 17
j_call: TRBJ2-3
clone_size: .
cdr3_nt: TGTGCCAGCAGCTTAACGTCAGACAGGGGAGGCACAGATACGCAGTATTTT
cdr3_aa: CASSLTSDRGGTDTQYF

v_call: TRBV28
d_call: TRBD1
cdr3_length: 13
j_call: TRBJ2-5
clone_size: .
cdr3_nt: TGTGCCAGCCAGGGACAGATCCAAGAGACCCAGTACTTC
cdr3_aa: CASQGQIQETQYF

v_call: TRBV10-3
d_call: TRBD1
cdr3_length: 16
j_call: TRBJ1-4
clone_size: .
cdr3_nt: TGTGCCGCACGTACCCCGACGACAGGGATCGGAGAAAAACTGTTTTTT
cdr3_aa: CAARTPTTGIGEKLFF

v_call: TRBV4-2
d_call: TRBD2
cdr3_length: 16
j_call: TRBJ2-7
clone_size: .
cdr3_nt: TGTGCCAGCAGCGGAGGGGCACGACTAGCGGGGTACGAGCAGTACTTC
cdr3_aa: CASSGGARLAGYEQYF

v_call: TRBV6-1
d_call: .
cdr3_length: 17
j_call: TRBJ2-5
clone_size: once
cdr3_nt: TGTGCCAGCAGTGCCTACTCAGCAGCGGGCGCTCGAGAGACCCAGTACTTC
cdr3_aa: CASSAYSAAGARETQYF

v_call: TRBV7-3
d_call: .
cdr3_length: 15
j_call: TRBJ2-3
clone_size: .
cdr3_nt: TGTGCCAGCAGCTTAAATTCTCTGGCTACAGATACGCAGTATTTT
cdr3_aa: CASSLNSLATDTQYF

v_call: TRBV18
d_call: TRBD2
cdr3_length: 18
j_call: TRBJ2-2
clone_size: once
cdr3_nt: TGTGCCAGCTCACCTCATGGGGCCAGCGGGGGTTCCACCGGGGAGCTGTTTTTT
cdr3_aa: CASSPHGASGGSTGELFF

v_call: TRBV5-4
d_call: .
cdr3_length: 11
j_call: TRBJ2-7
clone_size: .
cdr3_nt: TGTGCCAGCACCCCCCGGGCTAGCTCGAACTTC
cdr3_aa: CASTPRASSNF

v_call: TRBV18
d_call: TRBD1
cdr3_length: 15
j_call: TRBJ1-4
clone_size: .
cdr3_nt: TGTGCCAGCTCACCAAAGACAGGGGGATATGAAAAACTGTTTTTT
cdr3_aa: CASSPKTGGYEKLFF

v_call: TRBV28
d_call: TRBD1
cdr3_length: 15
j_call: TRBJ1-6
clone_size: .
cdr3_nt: TGTGCCAGCAGACCGGGACAGGGGGCTTCTTCACCCCTCCACTTT
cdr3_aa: CASRPGQGASSPLHF

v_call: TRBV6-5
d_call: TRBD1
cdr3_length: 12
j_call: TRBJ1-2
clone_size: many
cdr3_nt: TGTGCCAGCAGTTACGCAGGGGGTGGCTACACCTTC
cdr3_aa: CASSYAGGGYTF

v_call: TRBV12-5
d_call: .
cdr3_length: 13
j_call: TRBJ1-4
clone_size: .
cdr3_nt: TGTGCTAGTGGTTTTCTGGGCAATGAAAAACTGTTTTTT
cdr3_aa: CASGFLGNEKLFF

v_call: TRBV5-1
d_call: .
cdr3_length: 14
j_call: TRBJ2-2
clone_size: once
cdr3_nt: TGCGCCAGCAGCTTGGGCGGTGACACCGGGGAGCTGTTTTTT
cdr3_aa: CASSLGGDTGELFF

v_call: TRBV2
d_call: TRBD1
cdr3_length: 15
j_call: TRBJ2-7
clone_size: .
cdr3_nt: TGTGCCAGCAGTTTAACCGGGACAGGGGCCGGCGAGCAGTACTTC
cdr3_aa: CASSLTGTGAGEQYF

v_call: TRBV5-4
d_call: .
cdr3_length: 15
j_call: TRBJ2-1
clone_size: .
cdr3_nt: TGTGCCAGCAGCTATGACACCCTCTCCTACAATGAGCAGTTCTTC
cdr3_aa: CASSYDTLSYNEQFF

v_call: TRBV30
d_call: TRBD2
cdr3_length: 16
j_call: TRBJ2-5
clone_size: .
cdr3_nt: TGTGCCTGGAGGTCCGGGACTAGCGGGCTCCAAGAGACCCAGTACTTC
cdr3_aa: CAWRSGTSGLQETQYF

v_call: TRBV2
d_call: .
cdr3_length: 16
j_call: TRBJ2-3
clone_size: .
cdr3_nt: TGTGCCAGCAGTGGGAGCGGGCCTTATAGCACAGATACGCAGTATTTT
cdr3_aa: CASSGSGPYSTDTQYF

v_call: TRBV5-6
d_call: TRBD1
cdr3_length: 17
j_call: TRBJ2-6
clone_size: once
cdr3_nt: TGTGCCAGCAGCCCGGACAGGGTCGGTACTGGGGCCAACGTCCTGACTTTC
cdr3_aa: CASSPDRVGTGANVLTF

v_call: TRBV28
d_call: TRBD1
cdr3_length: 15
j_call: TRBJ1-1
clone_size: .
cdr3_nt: TGTGCCAGCAGCCCGGGACAGTCCCGCCTCACTGAAGCTTTCTTT
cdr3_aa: CASSPGQSRLTEAFF

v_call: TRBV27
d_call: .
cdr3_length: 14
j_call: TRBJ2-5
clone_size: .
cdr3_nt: TGTGCCAGCAGAAATAGTCGACAGCAAGAGACCCAGTACTTC
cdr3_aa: CASRNSRQQETQYF

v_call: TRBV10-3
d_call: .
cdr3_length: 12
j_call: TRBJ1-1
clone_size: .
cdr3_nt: TGTGCCATCAGAGCAGGGGCAACTGAAGCTTTCTTT
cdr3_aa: CAIRAGATEAFF

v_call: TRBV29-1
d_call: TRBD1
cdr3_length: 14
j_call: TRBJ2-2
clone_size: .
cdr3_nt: TGCAGCGCAAGACAGGGCCAGAACACCGGGGAGCTGTTTTTT
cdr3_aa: CSARQGQNTGELFF

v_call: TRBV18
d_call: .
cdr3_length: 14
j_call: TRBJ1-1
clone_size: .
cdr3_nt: TGTGCCAGCTCACCGTCAGGGGTGAACACTGAAGCTTTCTTT
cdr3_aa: CASSPSGVNTEAFF

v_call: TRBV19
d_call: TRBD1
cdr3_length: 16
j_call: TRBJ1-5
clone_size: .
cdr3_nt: TGTGCCAGTAGTATAGAGGGCAGGGGGCAGGGTCAGCCCCAGCATTTT
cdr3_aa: CASSIEGRGQGQPQHF

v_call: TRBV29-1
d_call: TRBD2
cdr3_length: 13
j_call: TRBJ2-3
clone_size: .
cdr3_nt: TGCAGCGTCCTGACTAGCGGGAGTACTACGCAGTATTTT
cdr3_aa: CSVLTSGSTTQYF

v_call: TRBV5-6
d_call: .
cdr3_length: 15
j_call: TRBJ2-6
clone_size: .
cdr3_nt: TGTGCCAGCAGCTTGCTGAGCTCTGGGGCCAACGTCCTGACTTTC
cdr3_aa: CASSLLSSGANVLTF

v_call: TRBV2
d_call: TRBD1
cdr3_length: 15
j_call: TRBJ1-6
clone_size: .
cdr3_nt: TGTGCCAGCAGTGAGGGACAGGGAGTATGGTCACCCCTCCACTTT
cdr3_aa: CASSEGQGVWSPLHF

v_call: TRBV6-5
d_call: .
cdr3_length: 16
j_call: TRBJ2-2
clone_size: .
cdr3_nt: TGTGCCAGCAGTTACACTCCACGATTGAACACCGGGGAGCTGTTTTTT
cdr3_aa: CASSYTPRLNTGELFF

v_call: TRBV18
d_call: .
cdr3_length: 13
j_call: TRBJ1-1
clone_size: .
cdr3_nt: TGTGCCAGCTCACCACCAAGTAGCACTGAAGCTTTCTTT
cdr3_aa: CASSPPSSTEAFF

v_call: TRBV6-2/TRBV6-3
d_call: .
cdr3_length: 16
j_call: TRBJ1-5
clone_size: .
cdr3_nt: TGTGCCAGCAGTGTCGCCGTGGGACAATGGAATCAGCCCCAGCATTTT
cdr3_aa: CASSVAVGQWNQPQHF

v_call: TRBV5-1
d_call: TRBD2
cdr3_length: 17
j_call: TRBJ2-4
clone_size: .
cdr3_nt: TGCGCCAGCAGCTTGGTGGCTAGCGGGGGCCTTCGAAACATTCAGTACTTC
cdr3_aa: CASSLVASGGLRNIQYF

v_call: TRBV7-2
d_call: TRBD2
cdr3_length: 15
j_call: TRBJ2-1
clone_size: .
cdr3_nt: TGTGCCAGCAGCCAGACTAGCGGGATTTACAATGAGCAGTTCTTC
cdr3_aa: CASSQTSGIYNEQFF